The clone carrying this T cell receptor beta chain was seen a single time. Profiling relied on immunoSEQ multiplex PCR, and the TCRdb table lists in-frame clones only, not all of them. The sample has around 450,000 clones; around 89% are singletons. The record originates from a study of blood T cell repertoires in COVID-19. The CDR3 extends over 16 amino acids. Trimming cost V 4 bases and J 0 bases, with 16 bases left between them. CDR1 SGHKS and CDR2 YYEKEE come from the germline V gene (reference sequence). This sequence was found in a woman in her 30s with acute or convalescent COVID-19. Sample: peripheral blood. The rearrangement uses TRBV5-5 and TRBJ1-1; D unclear. Here the CDR3 DNA reads TGTGCCAGCAGCCATAGCGGTTCACTATTGAACACTGAAGCTTTCTTT. Translated, it gives CASSHSGSLLNTEAFF.